The next 16 T cell receptor beta chains were all read from a single sample in a study of T cell changes during pregnancy in multiple sclerosis. Libraries were prepared by immunoSEQ multiplex PCR; TCRdb keeps only in-frame clonotypes and omits some of them. Of under 50,000 clones in the sample, around 93% were seen once. Material: CD8+ T cells from peripheral blood mononuclear cells, obtained in the second trimester of pregnancy. The receptors were gathered from a female donor with multiple sclerosis, enrolled in a pregnancy study.

This chain's CDR3 is CARRGGPNTGELFF. CDR3 DNA: TGTGCCAGGCGAGGGGGCCCGAACACCGGGGAGCTGTTTTTT. The V and J genes are TRBV2 and TRBJ2-2; the match to TRBD1 covers 7 bases. Germline V lookup: CDR1 SNHLY, CDR2 FYNNEI. CDR3 length equals 14 residues. Trimming took 9 bases from V and 0 from J; bases not matched to a gene: 4.

The chain uses TRBV5-5 and TRBJ2-1; 12 bases map to TRBD2. Germline trimming cut 1 base from V and 7 bases from J; bases unmatched to any gene: 6. Germline lookup yields CDR1 SGHKS and CDR2 YYEKEE (reference sequence). The CDR3 spans 16 residues. Written as DNA, the CDR3 is TGTGCCAGCAGCTTGCCCCTAGCGGGGGGGCCGAATGAGCAGTTCTTC. Translation gives CASSLPLAGGPNEQFF.

The V and J genes are TRBV5-4 and TRBJ2-3; 10 positions agree with TRBD2. Unmatched junction bases numbered 5, after V lost 3 bases and J lost 4 bases. Germline CDR1 SGHNT, CDR2 YYREEE (reference sequence). There are 15 residues in the CDR3. The CDR3 reads CASSSERGGADTQYF. The CDR3 DNA is TGTGCCAGCAGCTCCGAGCGGGGGGGCGCAGATACGCAGTATTTT.

The V call is TRBV29-1, the J call TRBJ2-7, with 9 bases matching TRBD2. The germline V gene encodes CDR1 SQVTM and CDR2 ANQGSEA. Trimming removed 4 bases from V and 3 bases from J; junction bases left unmatched: 7. This CDR3 contains 14 residues. CDR3 protein: CSVAAGGRFYEQYF. The CDR3 nucleotides read TGCAGCGTTGCGGCGGGGGGGCGATTCTACGAGCAGTACTTC.

The V and J genes are TRBV7-8 and TRBJ2-2, with 8 positions matching TRBD1. The CDR3 loop spans 15 amino acids. V lost 8 bases to trimming and J lost 6 bases; unmatched junction nucleotides: 11. The germline V gene encodes CDR1 SGHVS and CDR2 FQNEAQ. The DNA for the CDR3 is TGTGCCAGCCTGGGACGGACAGGGAGTCCCGGGGAGCTGTTTTTT. Amino acids: CASLGRTGSPGELFF. Together with reference TRBV7-8 and TRBJ2-2, the CDR3 gives the full variable domain: GAGVSQSPRYKVAKRGQDVALRCDPISGHVSLFWYQQALGQGPEFLTYFQNEAQLDKSGLPSDRFFAERPEGSVSTLKIQRTQQEDSAVYLCASLGRTGSPGELFFGEGSRLTVL.

The chain combines TRBV7-2 with TRBJ2-1, with TRBD2 identical over 9 bases. The CDR3 has 16 residues. The germline V gene encodes CDR1 SGHTA and CDR2 FQGNSA. V gave up 5 bases and J gave up 8 bases; unmatched junction bases: 13. CDR3 loop: CASSPWGGGAVYEQFF. DNA of the CDR3: TGTGCCAGCAGCCCATGGGGCGGGGGGGCAGTTTATGAGCAGTTCTTC. The complete variable domain, with remaining parts taken from reference TRBV7-2 and TRBJ2-1, reads GAGVSQSPSNKVTEKGKDVELRCDPISGHTALYWYRQSLGQGLEFLIYFQGNSAPDKSGLPSDRFSAERTGGSVSTLTIQRTQQEDSAVYLCASSPWGGGAVYEQFFGPGTRLTVL.

In DNA, the CDR3 is TGTGCCAGCACCCTCGAACGAAGGCTCCCAGGGCAGCCCCAGCATTTT. This translates into CASTLERRLPGQPQHF. This sequence joins TRBV7-8 and TRBJ1-5, with D perhaps matching TRBD1 (5 bases). The germline V and J ends were trimmed by 7 bases and 7 bases, with 23 bases remaining between them. From germline, CDR1 is SGHVS and CDR2 FQNEAQ. The CDR3 loop spans 16 amino acids.

The V gene is TRBV6-4, the J gene TRBJ2-7; weak D call: TRBD1 (6 bases). Germline loops: CDR1 MRHNA, CDR2 SNTAGT. This CDR3 spans 13 amino acids. With 2 bases removed from V and 6 bases from J, the gap between germline ends came to 11 bases. CDR3 region: CASSDQIQGEQYF. CDR3 nucleotides: TGTGCCAGCAGTGACCAAATACAGGGCGAGCAGTACTTC.

V gene TRBV27 combines with J gene TRBJ2-2, with 7 bases matching TRBD2. This CDR3 contains 14 residues. In germline, CDR1 is MNHEY, CDR2 SMNVEV (reference sequence). V shed 6 bases and J 7 bases; nucleotides not matched to a gene: 8. CDR3 in DNA: TGTGCCAGCAGCCCCCAGTGGGGGGGCGGGGAGCTGTTTTTT. This translates into CASSPQWGGGELFF.

V is TRBV2 and J is TRBJ2-7; TRBD1 aligns across 7 bases. Trimming cost V 6 bases and J 3 bases; bases outside gene matches: 11. Germline CDR1 and CDR2: SNHLY and FYNNEI. This CDR3 spans 15 amino acids. DNA of the CDR3: TGTGCCAGCAGCCCAAGGACAGGAACTCTCTACGAGCAGTACTTC. Translated, it gives CASSPRTGTLYEQYF.

The chain has TRBV5-6 and TRBJ1-2; weak D call: TRBD1 (6 bases). CDR3 length equals 14 residues. The germline V gene has CDR1 SGHDT and CDR2 YYEEEE. Trimming removed 4 bases at V and 3 bases at J, with 13 bases between. The CDR3 coding sequence is TGTGCCAGCAGCCGGGGGGGGGCAGACTATGGCTACACCTTC. Translation gives CASSRGGADYGYTF.

This sequence joins TRBV19 and TRBJ1-2, with D unclear. The CDR3 extends over 12 amino acids. The V gene lost 3 bases and the J gene lost 8 bases, with 10 bases spanning the gap. Germline-derived CDR1 and CDR2 are LNHDA and SQIVND (reference sequence). CDR3 sequence reads: CASSISTEGYTF. The CDR3 DNA follows: TGTGCCAGTAGTATCTCCACTGAGGGCTACACCTTC.

This clone was observed a handful of times. The J gene is TRBJ1-1, the V gene TRBV10-2; no firm D call. V dropped 2 bases and J dropped 11 bases, with 9 bases sitting between them. The CDR3 is made up of 11 amino acids. CDR1 WSHSY and CDR2 SAAADI come from the germline V gene. The CDR3 sequence: CASSEGVMAFF. CDR3 DNA: TGCGCCAGCAGTGAGGGAGTTATGGCTTTCTTT.

The chain carries TRBV13 and TRBJ2-7, with TRBD2 matching 9 bases. Germline V gene data show CDR1 as PRHDT and CDR2 as FYEKMQ (reference sequence). The CDR3 runs 13 residues. With 8 bases clipped from V and 7 bases from J, the junction kept 9 bases outside the gene matches. The CDR3 DNA reads TGTGCCAGCCGTCCGGGACTAGCCGGTGAGCAGTACTTC. It translates to CASRPGLAGEQYF.

CDR3 amino acids: CASSLGSRVGATNEKLFF. Written as DNA, the CDR3 is TGTGCCAGCAGCTTGGGGTCTCGGGTCGGGGCAACTAATGAAAAACTGTTTTTT. V is TRBV5-6 and J is TRBJ1-4, with unresolved D. Germline V gene data show CDR1 as SGHDT and CDR2 as YYEEEE. Trimming left V 0 bases short and J 0 bases short, with 15 bases between. The CDR3 runs to 18 residues.

The chain has TRBV27 and TRBJ1-2, with D possibly TRBD1 on 6 matching bases. The CDR3 extends over 18 amino acids. CDR1 is MNHEY, CDR2 SMNVEV, per germline (reference sequence). Deletions cut 4 bases from V and 0 bases from J, with 21 bases between. The CDR3 coding sequence is TGTGCCAGCAGTTCCTCACAGGGTATTCTCTTAGCTAACTATGGCTACACCTTC. Translating gives CASSSSQGILLANYGYTF.